The next 29 T cell receptor beta chains were all read from a single sample in a study of beta chain features in type 1 diabetes (dated by TCRdb to 2016 to 2019). Broader findings and caveats from the paper: Type 1 diabetes patients showed a moderate but significant shortening of TCRB CDR3 length in all four CD4+ subsets.

The library was built by means of the immunoSEQ multiplex PCR assay. The entire isolated RNA was reverse transcribed using the High Capacity cDNA Reverse Transcription Kit, and thus expressed TCRB transcripts were sequenced. Entries here come from immuneACCESS through TCRdb and include only in-frame sequences with V and J called. Some clones fail to appear in such tables; in the studies checked, an unresolved V gene covers under half of the shortfall, and the cause of the remainder is unknown. This sample lists about 400,000 clones; 10% to 15% were detected once. Jointly, the top ten make up around 0.0099% of the sample. Their antigens are not known. The material sequenced was naive CD4+ T cells from blood. The sample's cell subset or site label, in plain terms: true naive CD4+ T cells. These receptors all come from a woman aged 18-29 years with type 1 diabetes.

This clone showed up just a few times. This chain joins TRBV5-1 and TRBJ1-2; TRBD1 is a possible D gene (5 bases). Trimming took 0 bases from V and 1 from J, leaving 10 bases between them. CDR1 SGHRS and CDR2 YFSETQ come from the germline V gene. This CDR3 has 15 amino acids. The CDR3, as DNA: TGCGCCAGCAGCTTGGAGTTCGGGGGTAACTATGGCTACACCTTC. It specifies CASSLEFGGNYGYTF.

The rearrangement joins TRBV7-9 to TRBJ2-1, with 11 bases lining up with TRBD2. Trimming at V came to 5 bases and at J to 3 bases, leaving 6 bases not matched to a gene. Germline-derived CDR1 and CDR2 are SEHNR and FQNEAQ (reference sequence). The CDR3 spans 16 residues. The CDR3 spells CASSQRTSGFYNEQFF. The DNA of the CDR3 is TGTGCCAGCAGCCAAAGGACTAGCGGGTTCTACAATGAGCAGTTCTTC.

This clone was counted a few times. The rearrangement uses TRBV5-1 and TRBJ2-7; 8 bases are shared with TRBD2. The V gene end was trimmed by 0 bases and the J gene end by 2 bases; junction bases not matched to a gene: 7. The CDR3 sequence is 16 residues long. Germline values: CDR1 SGHRS, CDR2 YFSETQ. CDR3 loop: CASSLASGTRTYEQYF. CDR3 DNA: TGCGCCAGCAGCTTGGCCTCGGGGACTAGGACCTACGAGCAGTACTTC.

This chain joins TRBV19 and TRBJ1-1; 9 bases line up with TRBD1. Germline V gene sequence: CDR1 LNHDA, CDR2 SQIVND (reference sequence). The junction had 7 bases not matched to a gene; V was cut back by 5 bases and J by 0 bases. This CDR3 is 16 amino acids long. The CDR3 sequence is CASSLFGTGMNTEAFF. CDR3 in DNA: TGTGCCAGTAGTCTCTTCGGGACAGGGATGAACACTGAAGCTTTCTTT.

CDR3 in amino acids: CASSIRLDTQYF. The DNA of the CDR3 is TGTGCCAGTAGTATCCGACTAGATACGCAGTATTTT. This rearrangement joins TRBV19 to TRBJ2-3; D not resolved. CDR1 is LNHDA, CDR2 SQIVND, per germline (reference sequence). Between the trimmed V and J ends, which lost 3 bases and 5 bases, there was a span of 6 bases. The CDR3 spans 12 residues.

The DNA for the CDR3 is TGCAGCGCCATCCCAGTGGATACGCAGTATTTT. Translation: CSAIPVDTQYF. This chain links TRBV29-1 with TRBJ2-3; D is unclear. CDR3 length: 11 amino acids. CDR1 SQVTM and CDR2 ANQGSEA come from the germline V gene. The ends were cut back, 7 bases at V and 6 bases at J, with 11 bases in the middle.

The chain carries TRBV18 and TRBJ1-2; D is unresolved. Trimming cost V 7 bases and J 1 base, with 13 bases left between them. Germline assignment: CDR1 KGHSH and CDR2 LQKENI. The CDR3 is 14 residues long. The CDR3 sequence is CASFEGGVNYGYTF. The CDR3 DNA follows: TGTGCCAGCTTTGAGGGAGGTGTTAACTATGGCTACACCTTC. The whole variable domain, filled in from reference TRBV18 and TRBJ1-2, reads NAGVMQNPRHLVRRRGQEARLRCSPMKGHSHVYWYRQLPEEGLKFMVYLQKENIIDESGMPKERFSAEFPKEGPSILRIQQVVRGDSAAYFCASFEGGVNYGYTFGSGTRLTVV.

The sample holds a few counts of this clone. This rearrangement joins TRBV7-2 to TRBJ2-7, with 9 bases lining up with TRBD1. Trimming removed 7 bases from V and 2 bases from J; junction bases left unmatched: 6. Looked up from germline, CDR1 is SGHTA and CDR2 is FQGNSA. CDR3 length: 14 residues. In DNA form, the CDR3 reads TGTGCCAGCACCCTAGGACAGGGGCCCTACGAGCAGTACTTC. It is translated as CASTLGQGPYEQYF.

This clone was counted only a few times. CDR3 loop: CASSIGGGSNYGYTF. CDR3 in DNA: TGTGCCAGTAGTATAGGAGGAGGTTCTAACTATGGCTACACCTTC. The chain carries TRBV19 and TRBJ1-2; no firm D call. Deletions cut 1 base from V and 0 bases from J, with 9 bases between. Looked up from germline, CDR1 is LNHDA and CDR2 is SQIVND (reference sequence). The CDR3 consists of 15 residues.

This clone appeared a few times. The chain combines TRBV4-3 with TRBJ2-3; D is perhaps TRBD1 (7 bases). V lost 3 bases, J lost 11 bases, and 27 bases lay in between. Germline V CDR1 and CDR2: LGHNA, YSLEER. CDR3 length: 17 amino acids. CDR3 coding DNA: TGCGCCAGCAGCCAGCTGGACAGGACCGGGGGCTTGGGTAGGCAGTATTTT. The encoded protein is CASSQLDRTGGLGRQYF.

This clone showed up just a few times. This same CDR3 is encoded by further DNA sequences in the sample. V usage is TRBV4-3 and J usage is TRBJ1-2; D call uncertain. The V and J ends lost 0 bases and 4 bases respectively, with 6 bases between them. Germline V lookup: CDR1 LGHNA, CDR2 YSLEER. This CDR3 has 13 amino acids. The CDR3 is CASSQDSVYGYTF. CDR3 nucleotides: TGCGCCAGCAGCCAAGATTCGGTCTATGGCTACACCTTC.

The chain carries TRBV28 and TRBJ2-7, with 7 bases that match TRBD1. V lost 1 base to trimming and J lost 2 bases; unmatched junction nucleotides: 8. Germline CDR1 MDHEN, CDR2 SYDVKM. This CDR3 has 16 residues. Written as DNA, the CDR3 is TGTGCCAGCAGTTTATTACAGGGGAGTGAAACCTACGAGCAGTACTTC. This translates into CASSLLQGSETYEQYF.

Only a few counts were recorded for this clone. The chain couples TRBV7-9 to TRBJ2-7; TRBD1 matches 8 bases. Germline V CDR1 and CDR2: SEHNR, FQNEAQ (reference sequence). There are 13 residues in the CDR3. The V segment lost 4 bases and the J segment 5 bases; nucleotides outside the gene matches: 4. As DNA, the CDR3 is TGTGCCAGCAGCTACAGGGGGGACGACGAGCAGTACTTC. It yields the protein CASSYRGDDEQYF.

This clone was recorded a few times. V and J are TRBV7-2 and TRBJ2-7; 8 bases align to TRBD1. The CDR3 consists of 12 residues. The V gene's germline CDR1 is SGHTA and CDR2 FQGNSA. Trimming took 8 bases from V and 1 from J; bases not matched to a gene: 1. CDR3 in amino acids: CASGDRSYEQYF. The CDR3 DNA reads as TGTGCCAGCGGGGACAGGTCCTACGAGCAGTACTTC.

This clone occurred a few times. V is TRBV19 and J is TRBJ2-1, with D possibly matching TRBD2 (6 bases). Trimming pared 5 bases from V and 3 bases from J, leaving 20 bases between. In germline, CDR1 is LNHDA, CDR2 SQIVND (reference sequence). The CDR3 is made up of 17 amino acids. The CDR3 loop reads CASSPWSSGRYYNEQFF. For the CDR3, the DNA is TGTGCCAGTAGTCCCTGGAGTAGCGGCCGATACTACAATGAGCAGTTCTTC.

The chain uses TRBV5-6 and TRBJ2-7; D unclear. Germline V lookup: CDR1 SGHDT, CDR2 YYEEEE. This CDR3 has 13 amino acids. V was trimmed by 4 bases and J by 1 base, leaving 9 bases between them. CDR3 coding DNA: TGTGCCAGCAGCCCGGGTCGGTCCTACGAGCAGTACTTC. Its protein product is CASSPGRSYEQYF.

The gene calls are TRBV11-2 and TRBJ2-5; 9 positions match TRBD1. The J call may be wrong; the DNA end is better matched by TRBJ2-7. The CDR3 length is 15 residues. The germline V gene has CDR1 SGHAT and CDR2 FQNNGV. The CDR3 loop is CASSLGRDRVHEQYF. The CDR3 region has the DNA TGTGCCAGCAGCTTAGGCCGGGACAGGGTACACGAGCAGTACTTC.

The J gene is TRBJ2-5, the V gene TRBV11-2; maybe TRBD2 (5 bases). The CDR3 runs 15 residues. Germline V gene sequence: CDR1 SGHAT, CDR2 FQNNGV. V lost 5 bases, J lost 2 bases, and 15 bases lay in between. CDR3 in DNA: TGTGCCAGCAGCGGAGGTAGCTCTAGGCAAGAGACCCAGTACTTC. Its protein product is CASSGGSSRQETQYF. The whole variable domain, filled in from reference TRBV11-2 and TRBJ2-5, reads EAGVAQSPRYKIIEKRQSVAFWCNPISGHATLYWYQQILGQGPKLLIQFQNNGVVDDSQLPKDRFSAERLKGVDSTLKIQPAKLEDSAVYLCASSGGSSRQETQYFGPGTRLLVL.

This clone was seen a handful of times. Other nucleotide sequences in the sample specify the same CDR3. The CDR3 region is CASSQDLSGELFF. Here the CDR3 DNA reads TGCGCCAGCAGCCAAGACCTCAGCGGGGAGCTGTTTTTT. The V call is TRBV4-3, the J call TRBJ2-2; D remains ambiguous. CDR1 is LGHNA, CDR2 YSLEER, per germline. This CDR3 region has 13 residues. V was clipped by 0 bases and J by 7 bases, with 6 bases between them.

This clone was seen more than once but under ten times. The rearrangement joins TRBV21-1 to TRBJ2-1; the table's D gene call, TRBD2, was not cross checked with the DNA. TRBV21-1 represents a pseudogene. The CDR3 has 18 residues. The CDR3 region has the DNA TGTGCCAGCAGCAAAGGGGATGTCCTTGGACTTGACTACAATGAGCAGTTCTTC. Translation gives CASSKGDVLGLDYNEQFF.

This sequence joins TRBV19 and TRBJ2-5, with 10 bases lining up with TRBD1. From germline, CDR1 is LNHDA and CDR2 SQIVND (reference sequence). V trimming: 8 bases; J trimming: 2 bases; junction bases outside the gene matches: 2. The length of the CDR3 is 13 residues. The CDR3 DNA reads as TGTGCCAGTCGGACAGGGGGTCAAGAGACCCAGTACTTC. Amino acid sequence: CASRTGGQETQYF.

The chain is built from TRBV29-1 and TRBJ2-5; D unresolved. The V and J ends lost 4 bases and 4 bases respectively, with 10 bases between them. The CDR3 has 12 residues. Germline CDR1 is SQVTM and CDR2 is ANQGSEA. The CDR3 region has the DNA TGCAGCGTTGCAGCGAATCTAGAGACCCAGTACTTC. Residues: CSVAANLETQYF.

This rearrangement joins TRBV29-1 to TRBJ2-7, with D tentatively TRBD1 (5 bases). Per the germline V gene, CDR1 is SQVTM and CDR2 is ANQGSEA. Trimming pared 6 bases from V and 0 bases from J, leaving 15 bases between. The CDR3 length is 14 residues. CDR3 DNA: TGCAGCGTCAAAAATCAGGGTAACTCCTACGAGCAGTACTTC. Its protein product is CSVKNQGNSYEQYF.

The chain has TRBV10-3 and TRBJ2-2; no firm D call. CDR1 is ENHRY, CDR2 SYGVKD, per germline. The CDR3 spans 12 residues. V lost 8 bases, J lost 0 bases, and 4 bases lay in between. The CDR3 DNA is TGTGCCATCGGAGCGAACACCGGGGAGCTGTTTTTT. This codes for CAIGANTGELFF.

This clone was observed a few times. The rearrangement joins TRBV6-5 to TRBJ2-1; 9 positions agree with TRBD2. The CDR3 sequence is 15 residues long. Per the germline V gene, CDR1 is MNHEY and CDR2 is SVGAGI. The J segment lost 4 bases and the V segment lost 10 bases, leaving 11 bases of the junction unmatched. The CDR3 loop is CATQGLAGTYNEQFF. Written as DNA, the CDR3 is TGTGCCACCCAGGGTCTAGCGGGAACTTACAATGAGCAGTTCTTC.

The chain combines TRBV7-2 with TRBJ2-2, with TRBD1 matching 9 bases. The trim removed 5 bases at V and 5 bases at J, leaving 6 bases unmatched. In germline, CDR1 is SGHTA, CDR2 FQGNSA. The CDR3 is 15 amino acids. This chain's CDR3 is CASSPRTGVTGELFF. In nucleotides, the CDR3 is TGTGCCAGCAGCCCGCGGACAGGGGTGACCGGGGAGCTGTTTTTT.

The V gene is TRBV25-1, the J gene TRBJ2-7; TRBD1 matches at 7 bases. V dropped 6 bases and J dropped 4; count of bases not matched to a gene: 9. CDR3 length equals 14 residues. Germline V gene data show CDR1 as MGHDK and CDR2 as SYGVNS. CDR3 sequence (DNA): TGTGCCAGCAGCGGGACAGAAAATGGGTACGAGCAGTACTTC. Its protein is CASSGTENGYEQYF.

The rearrangement joins TRBV9 to TRBJ1-1, with 7 bases that match TRBD1. Trimming took 3 bases from V and 3 from J; bases not matched to a gene: 8. Looked up from germline, CDR1 is SGDLS and CDR2 is YYNGEE. This CDR3 spans 15 amino acids. The CDR3, as DNA: TGTGCCAGCAGCGCAGAGACAGGGAGGTACACTGAAGCTTTCTTT. This gives the protein CASSAETGRYTEAFF.

The gene calls are TRBV10-1 and TRBJ1-1; no clear D gene. Deletions cut 7 bases from V and 0 bases from J, with 9 bases between. Germline V gene data show CDR1 as WNHNN and CDR2 as SYGVQD (reference sequence). The CDR3 loop spans 13 amino acids. The CDR3 region is CASKVAMNTEAFF. CDR3 DNA: TGCGCCAGCAAAGTGGCCATGAACACTGAAGCTTTCTTT.